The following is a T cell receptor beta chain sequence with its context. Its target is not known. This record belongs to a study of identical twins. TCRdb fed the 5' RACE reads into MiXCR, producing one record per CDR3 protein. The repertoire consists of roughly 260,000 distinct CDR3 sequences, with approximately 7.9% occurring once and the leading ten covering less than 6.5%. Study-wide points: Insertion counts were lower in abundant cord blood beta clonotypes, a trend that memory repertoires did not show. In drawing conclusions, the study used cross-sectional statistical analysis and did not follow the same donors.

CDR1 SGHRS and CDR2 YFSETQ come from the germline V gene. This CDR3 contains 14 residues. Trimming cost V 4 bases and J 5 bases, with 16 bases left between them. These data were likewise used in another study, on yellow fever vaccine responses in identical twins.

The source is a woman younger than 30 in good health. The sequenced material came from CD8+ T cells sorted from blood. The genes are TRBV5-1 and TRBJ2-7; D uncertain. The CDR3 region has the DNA TGCGCCAGCAGCCCGTCCATTTTGGGCCACGAGCAGTACTTC. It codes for CASSPSILGHEQYF.